This entry lists 9 T cell receptor beta chains sequenced from one sample in a study of cytomegalovirus exposure and HLA in healthy donors (dated by TCRdb to 2016 to 2017). The library was generated by the immunoSEQ multiplex PCR assay. A mixture of 60 forward primers for TCR Vbeta segments and 13 reverse primers for TCR Jbeta segments was used in the multiplex PCR. TCRdb holds this immuneACCESS table with in-frame rearrangements only. Some clones are missing; in checked studies, unresolved V genes explain under half, and the rest has no known cause. A total of 76,000 or so clones appear in this sample, 79% of them only once. 2.5% of the sample goes to the ten largest clones. Sequenced material: PBMCs. These receptors all stem from a man between 25 and 39 years old in good health and CMV-seronegative.

This chain links TRBV6-6 with TRBJ1-1; D is possibly TRBD1 (6 bases). The V end was cut by 10 bases, the J end by 2 bases, with 23 bases between. Germline CDR1 reads MNHNY; CDR2 reads SVGAGI (reference sequence). This CDR3 has 16 residues. The CDR3 loop is CATSLGAAIRNTEAFF. As DNA, the CDR3 is TGTGCCACCTCACTGGGGGCAGCAATTCGAAACACTGAAGCTTTCTTT.

J is TRBJ2-2 and V is TRBV5-4, with TRBD2 matching 8 bases. V was clipped by 6 bases and J by 7 bases; unmatched bases: 5. The CDR3 covers 13 residues. Germline assignment: CDR1 SGHNT and CDR2 YYREEE (reference sequence). The CDR3 DNA sequence: TGTGCCAGCACCCTTGGGACTAGCGGGGAGCTGTTTTTT. It translates to CASTLGTSGELFF.

The chain uses TRBV5-8 and TRBJ1-5; D is uncertain. Trimming cost V 0 bases and J 2 bases, with 12 bases left between them. CDR3 length: 16 residues. Germline CDR1 and CDR2: SGHTS and YDEGEE. CDR3 region: CASSLARTLGNQPQHF. As DNA, the CDR3 is TGTGCCAGCAGCTTGGCTAGGACTTTGGGCAATCAGCCCCAGCATTTT.

As regards this clone: Other nucleotide sequences in the sample specify the same CDR3. This chain connects TRBV28 to TRBJ1-2; perhaps TRBD1 as D (6 bases). The CDR3 is 13 amino acids. CDR1 and CDR2 (germline): MDHEN, SYDVKM. With 2 bases removed from V and 2 bases from J, the gap between germline ends came to 6 bases. The CDR3 nucleotides are TGTGCCAGCAGTTTAACAGGGAACTATGGCTACACCTTC. It translates to CASSLTGNYGYTF.

This clone turned up a few times. The chain carries TRBV5-4 and TRBJ1-1; 8 bases match TRBD1. Germline loops: CDR1 SGHNT, CDR2 YYREEE (reference sequence). This CDR3 has 15 residues. With V trimmed by 0 bases and J by 1 base, 2 bases remained unmatched. This chain's CDR3 is CASSLAGTGNTEAFF. The CDR3, as DNA: TGTGCCAGCAGCTTGGCGGGGACAGGGAACACTGAAGCTTTCTTT.

The chain is built from TRBV9 and TRBJ1-1; D gene unclear. Germline V gene sequence: CDR1 SGDLS, CDR2 YYNGEE. The CDR3 totals 14 residues. V was trimmed by 1 base and J by 5 bases, leaving 12 bases between them. The CDR3 region is CASSVSVEKTEAFF. Written as DNA, the CDR3 is TGTGCCAGCAGCGTATCGGTGGAGAAGACTGAAGCTTTCTTT.

V usage is TRBV27 and J usage is TRBJ2-2, with D perhaps TRBD1 (6 bases). V was clipped by 6 bases and J by 0 bases, with 14 bases between them. The CDR3 loop spans 16 amino acids. CDR1 and CDR2 from the germline V gene are MNHEY and SMNVEV (reference sequence). The CDR3 is CASRSTGTANTGELFF. The CDR3 nucleotides read TGTGCCAGCAGGTCCACAGGGACCGCGAACACCGGGGAGCTGTTTTTT.

The chain has TRBV9 and TRBJ2-5, with D tentatively TRBD2 (5 bases). V gave up 4 bases and J gave up 2 bases, with 15 bases separating them. CDR3 size: 15 residues. Germline CDR1 is SGDLS and CDR2 is YYNGEE. CDR3 sequence: CASSTRGLLQETQYF. The CDR3 coding sequence is TGTGCCAGCAGCACTCGGGGTTTACTACAAGAGACCCAGTACTTC.

The genes are TRBV6-1 and TRBJ2-3, with D tentatively TRBD2 (5 bases). The germline V gene encodes CDR1 MNHNS and CDR2 SASEGT. The CDR3 is 13 residues long. Trimming stripped 6 bases from V and 5 bases from J, with 12 bases between. The CDR3 protein is CASRPLSGDTQYF. CDR3 sequence (DNA): TGTGCCAGCAGACCACTGAGCGGAGATACGCAGTATTTT.